These 19 T cell receptor beta chains were all obtained from the same sample, sequenced in a study of shared clonotypes between healthy human individuals. The table came from immunoSEQ multiplex PCR; TCRdb's copy has only in-frame clones and leaves some out. Counted here are roughly 2.1 million clones, approximately 94% occurring once; the ten biggest clones make up 1.7%. In the naive CD8 group, cells lacked CD45RO and were positively selected for CCR7, so terminally differentiated effector memory CD45RA+ cells were left out. Sequencing was performed on naive CD8+ T cells from PBMCs. These receptors were taken from a man aged 18 to 30 in good health. Some clones in this sample may be carry-over from other donors' samples.

J is TRBJ2-4 and V is TRBV7-2, with D maybe TRBD1 (7 bases). The CDR3 has 14 residues. From germline, CDR1 is SGHTA and CDR2 FQGNSA. The V and J ends lost 4 bases and 6 bases respectively, with 13 bases between them. In nucleotides, the CDR3 is TGTGCCAGCAGCTCGCGGGACAGTGGAAACATTCAGTACTTC. This encodes CASSSRDSGNIQYF.

This chain links TRBV6-4 with TRBJ2-3; D perhaps matches TRBD1 (5 bases). Trimming stripped 2 bases from V and 5 bases from J, with 14 bases between. From germline, CDR1 is MRHNA and CDR2 SNTAGT. CDR3 length: 15 amino acids. The CDR3 loop reads CASSDRGILGDTQYF. CDR3 sequence (DNA): TGTGCCAGCAGTGACAGGGGCATTTTGGGAGATACGCAGTATTTT.

The chain links TRBV2 to TRBJ1-4, with D unclear. Deletions cut 0 bases from V and 2 bases from J, with 7 bases between. CDR3 size: 15 residues. The V gene's germline CDR1 is SNHLY and CDR2 FYNNEI. CDR3 DNA sequence: TGTGCCAGCAGTGAAGCTGGTGATACTAATGAAAAACTGTTTTTT. Its protein product is CASSEAGDTNEKLFF.

J is TRBJ1-2 and V is TRBV6-4, with D possibly matching TRBD1 (5 bases). Germline values: CDR1 MRHNA, CDR2 SNTAGT. The germline V and J ends were trimmed by 3 bases and 4 bases, with 9 bases remaining between them. The CDR3 runs 13 residues. CDR3 in amino acids: CASSEGVGYGYTF. The CDR3 nucleotides read TGTGCCAGCAGTGAGGGGGTCGGCTATGGCTACACCTTC.

V gene TRBV27 combines with J gene TRBJ2-5; D gene unclear. V dropped 6 bases and J dropped 2 bases, with 19 bases sitting between them. CDR1 and CDR2 (germline): MNHEY, SMNVEV (reference sequence). The CDR3 spans 16 residues. This CDR3 is CASSPSTQSPQETQYF. In DNA form, the CDR3 reads TGTGCCAGCAGCCCCTCGACTCAAAGCCCACAAGAGACCCAGTACTTC.

Turning to this clone: In the same sample, other DNA sequences code for this CDR3. The chain has TRBV28 and TRBJ2-4, with unresolved D. Germline assignment: CDR1 MDHEN and CDR2 SYDVKM. The ends were cut back, 6 bases at V and 1 base at J, with 10 bases in the middle. This CDR3 has 14 residues. The CDR3 coding sequence is TGTGCCAGCAGCCCCCGTAGGGCCAAAAACATTCAGTACTTC. It codes for CASSPRRAKNIQYF.

Turning to this clone: The identical CDR3 is also encoded by other nucleotide sequences in the sample. The chain joins TRBV27 to TRBJ2-7; no definite D call. Trimming took off 3 bases at V and 2 bases at J, with 8 bases between the two ends. There are 13 residues in the CDR3. The germline gives CDR1 MNHEY, CDR2 SMNVEV (reference sequence). The CDR3 DNA is TGTGCCAGCAGTTTTTCACAAGCCTACGAGCAGTACTTC. Translating gives CASSFSQAYEQYF.

Of note for this clone: The sample carries other DNA sequences with the same CDR3. V is TRBV7-9 and J is TRBJ2-7, with D possibly TRBD2 on 6 matching bases. This CDR3 is built from 12 residues. Germline CDR1 is SEHNR and CDR2 is FQNEAQ (reference sequence). V lost 5 bases to trimming and J lost 3 bases, with 8 bases between them. CDR3: CASSTGSYEQYF. For the CDR3, the DNA is TGTGCCAGCAGCACCGGGAGCTACGAGCAGTACTTC.

This chain uses TRBV29-1 with TRBJ2-1; TRBD2 aligns across 8 bases. The CDR3 extends over 13 amino acids. The V and J ends lost 2 bases and 6 bases, in that order; junction bases with no gene match: 3. The germline gives CDR1 SQVTM, CDR2 ANQGSEA. CDR3 sequence reads: CSVENGLANEQFF. The CDR3 DNA reads as TGCAGCGTTGAAAACGGACTAGCCAATGAGCAGTTCTTC.

The V call is TRBV25-1, the J call TRBJ1-1; 9 nucleotides align to TRBD1. Germline V gene sequence: CDR1 MGHDK, CDR2 SYGVNS. The CDR3 spans 18 residues. The ends lost 2 bases at V and 0 bases at J; junction bases unmatched: 10. This chain's CDR3 is CASSEGGTGGHMNTEAFF. The CDR3 DNA reads as TGTGCCAGCAGTGAAGGGGGTACAGGGGGCCACATGAACACTGAAGCTTTCTTT.

This sequence joins TRBV28 and TRBJ2-5, with D unclear. V dropped 3 bases and J dropped 5 bases, with 13 bases sitting between them. The CDR3 has 14 amino acids. Germline assignment: CDR1 MDHEN and CDR2 SYDVKM. CDR3 in DNA: TGTGCCAGCAGTTTGGCCGAGGTAGAGGAGACCCAGTACTTC. This codes for CASSLAEVEETQYF.

This clone was found once. Other DNA variants within this sample encode the same CDR3. The V and J genes are TRBV19 and TRBJ1-1; no firm D call. The CDR3 contains 16 residues. Between the trimmed V and J ends, which lost 0 bases and 0 bases, there was a span of 11 bases. CDR1 and CDR2 (germline): LNHDA, SQIVND (reference sequence). This chain's CDR3 is CASSIDLETVNTEAFF. The CDR3 DNA reads as TGTGCCAGTAGTATAGATCTAGAAACAGTGAACACTGAAGCTTTCTTT.

The chain has TRBV7-9 and TRBJ2-1, with D possibly being TRBD2 (5 bases). Looked up from germline, CDR1 is SEHNR and CDR2 is FQNEAQ (reference sequence). Trimming shortened V by 5 bases and J by 2 bases, and 16 bases separated the two germline ends. The CDR3 spans 16 residues. The CDR3 here is CASSPRTGSPYNEQFF. In nucleotides, the CDR3 is TGTGCCAGCAGCCCCCGGACTGGGAGCCCCTACAATGAGCAGTTCTTC.

The rearrangement uses TRBV28 and TRBJ2-1; TRBD2 is a possible D gene (6 bases). V lost 3 bases and J 5 bases, leaving 14 bases between the germline ends. Germline assignment: CDR1 MDHEN and CDR2 SYDVKM. The CDR3 is 15 residues long. CDR3 residues: CASSFLDYTDNEQFF. Here the CDR3 DNA reads TGTGCCAGCAGTTTCCTGGACTACACGGACAATGAGCAGTTCTTC.

Comment on this clone: In the same sample, other DNA sequences code for this CDR3. The chain employs TRBV28 and TRBJ2-7; TRBD1 agrees at 8 bases. CDR1 is MDHEN, CDR2 SYDVKM, per germline. The CDR3 has 13 amino acids. Trimming at V came to 6 bases and at J to 7 bases, leaving 8 bases not matched to a gene. The CDR3 region is CASSRRGLGEQYF. In DNA, the CDR3 is TGTGCCAGCAGCCGCAGGGGGCTTGGTGAGCAGTACTTC.

This clone was counted once. This chain's CDR3 is CASSIRLGRAYLEQYF. The CDR3 DNA reads as TGTGCCAGTAGTATACGGCTGGGCAGGGCCTATTTGGAGCAGTACTTC. The chain combines TRBV19 with TRBJ2-7; the D gene is possibly TRBD1 (5 bases). The CDR3 runs 16 residues. Trimming took off 2 bases at V and 7 bases at J, with 21 bases between the two ends. The V gene's germline CDR1 is LNHDA and CDR2 SQIVND (reference sequence).

This chain links TRBV13 with TRBJ2-4; 10 bases fit TRBD2. The CDR3 spans 21 residues. V lost 2 bases, J lost 0 bases, and 16 bases stayed unmatched. Germline V gives CDR1 PRHDT, CDR2 FYEKMQ (reference sequence). The CDR3 DNA follows: TGTGCCAGCAGCTTACTTTCAGGGAATGGGACTAGCGTTCTAGCCAAAAACATTCAGTACTTC. It translates to CASSLLSGNGTSVLAKNIQYF.

Regarding this clone: The sample carries other DNA sequences with the same CDR3. This chain uses TRBV7-9 with TRBJ1-1; D not resolved. CDR1 is SEHNR, CDR2 FQNEAQ, per germline (reference sequence). The V end was cut by 3 bases, the J end by 0 bases, with 8 bases between. The CDR3 contains 14 residues. The CDR3 is CASSFGLLNTEAFF. In DNA form, the CDR3 reads TGTGCCAGCAGCTTTGGACTCCTGAACACTGAAGCTTTCTTT.

The chain couples TRBV19 to TRBJ1-1, with unresolved D. Germline V gene lookup returns CDR1 LNHDA and CDR2 SQIVND (reference sequence). V lost 2 bases and J lost 0, with 10 bases in between. This CDR3 contains 15 residues. As DNA, the CDR3 is TGTGCCAGTAGTATAACTTGGACCATGAACACTGAAGCTTTCTTT. It yields the protein CASSITWTMNTEAFF.